Listed below are T cell receptor beta chains from one sample, sequenced in a study of human T cells and chemical hapten exposure. MiXCR was run by TCRdb on the RACE reads, yielding one entry per CDR3 protein. In the table there are roughly 60,000 distinct CDR3 sequences, 12% of which are singletons. Source: whole blood, taken in connection with sensitization to the hapten diphenylcyclopropenone (DPC). The receptors were gathered from a man younger than 45 with alopecia areata. Some clones in this sample may be carry-over from other donors' samples. Both conserved end residues are part of each CDR3. A D gene is named only where the DNA matches it firmly. A row's size may be missing; if present it is once, few, many or a size class.

d_call: .
clone_size: .
j_call: TRBJ2-3
v_call: TRBV7-2
cdr3_nt: TGTGCCAGCGGCCCCACTAGCCACACAGATACGCAGTATTTT
cdr3_aa: CASGPTSHTDTQYF

d_call: .
clone_size: few
j_call: TRBJ2-1
v_call: TRBV10-3
cdr3_nt: TGTGCCATCAGTGAGTCCCAGGGGCGATCCTACAATGAGCAGTTCTTC
cdr3_aa: CAISESQGRSYNEQFF

d_call: TRBD1
clone_size: .
j_call: TRBJ2-3
v_call: TRBV6-4
cdr3_nt: TGTGCCAGCAGCCAGGACAGGGGCGATACGCAGTATTTT
cdr3_aa: CASSQDRGDTQYF

d_call: .
clone_size: .
j_call: TRBJ2-1
v_call: TRBV7-9
cdr3_nt: TGTGCCAGCAGCTTAGCTTCGGGGGCCCTGGATGAGCAGTTCTTC
cdr3_aa: CASSLASGALDEQFF

d_call: .
clone_size: .
j_call: TRBJ1-1
v_call: TRBV19
cdr3_nt: TGTGCCAGTAGTAGGCAGGGTGGCACTGAAGCTTTCTTT
cdr3_aa: CASSRQGGTEAFF

d_call: .
clone_size: .
j_call: TRBJ1-1
v_call: TRBV6-1
cdr3_nt: TGTGCCAGCAGTGAAGGAGGGGGGTATGAAGCTTTCTTT
cdr3_aa: CASSEGGGYEAFF

d_call: .
clone_size: .
j_call: TRBJ2-5
v_call: TRBV10-3
cdr3_nt: TGTGCCATCAGCCCTTCGGCTGTCCAAGAGACCCAGTACTTC
cdr3_aa: CAISPSAVQETQYF

d_call: .
clone_size: many
j_call: TRBJ2-1
v_call: TRBV6-4
cdr3_nt: TGTGCCAGCAGTGACTCCGGCCCTTCCAATGAGCAGTTCTTC
cdr3_aa: CASSDSGPSNEQFF

d_call: .
clone_size: .
j_call: TRBJ2-4
v_call: TRBV6-5
cdr3_nt: TGTGCCAGCAGTCCACATCCAGCCAAAAACATTCAGTACTTC
cdr3_aa: CASSPHPAKNIQYF

d_call: TRBD2
clone_size: .
j_call: TRBJ2-3
v_call: TRBV7-9
cdr3_nt: TGTGCCAGCAGCCCCAGGGCGGGGGTAGGCACAGATACGCAGTATTTT
cdr3_aa: CASSPRAGVGTDTQYF

d_call: TRBD2
clone_size: .
j_call: TRBJ2-4
v_call: TRBV2
cdr3_nt: TGTGCCAGCTTGTCCGTAGCGGGGGGGAAAAACATTCAGTACTTC
cdr3_aa: CASLSVAGGKNIQYF

d_call: .
clone_size: .
j_call: TRBJ2-4
v_call: TRBV2
cdr3_nt: TGTGCCAGCAGCGCTGATGTCAAAAACATTCAGTACTTC
cdr3_aa: CASSADVKNIQYF

d_call: .
clone_size: .
j_call: TRBJ2-7
v_call: TRBV6-1
cdr3_nt: TGTGCCAGCAGACTCGTGGACAGCGTATCCTACGAGCAGTACTTC
cdr3_aa: CASRLVDSVSYEQYF

d_call: TRBD1
clone_size: many
j_call: TRBJ2-3
v_call: TRBV2
cdr3_nt: TGTGCCAGCAACCTGGGACAGGGGGTCGCAGATACGCAGTATTTT
cdr3_aa: CASNLGQGVADTQYF

d_call: .
clone_size: many
j_call: TRBJ1-2
v_call: TRBV20-1
cdr3_nt: TGCAGTGCTAAAAGACCGAACAACTATGGCTACACCTTC
cdr3_aa: CSAKRPNNYGYTF

d_call: TRBD1
clone_size: many
j_call: TRBJ1-2
v_call: TRBV29-1
cdr3_nt: TGCAGCGTAGCGCGACAGGGATGGGCGGAAGGCTACACCTTC
cdr3_aa: CSVARQGWAEGYTF

d_call: .
clone_size: few
j_call: TRBJ2-3
v_call: TRBV18
cdr3_nt: TGTGCCAGCTCACCCGCCTCCCTAGCGGATACGCAGTATTTT
cdr3_aa: CASSPASLADTQYF

d_call: TRBD1
clone_size: many
j_call: TRBJ2-1
v_call: TRBV9
cdr3_nt: TGTGCCAGCAGCGAGGGGAGACGGACAGGCGGTTACAATGAGCAGTTCTTC
cdr3_aa: CASSEGRRTGGYNEQFF

d_call: .
clone_size: .
j_call: TRBJ2-3
v_call: TRBV9
cdr3_nt: TGTGCCAGCAGCCTCGGTCCGGCGGGCGCGACAGATACGCAGTATTTT
cdr3_aa: CASSLGPAGATDTQYF

d_call: .
clone_size: .
j_call: TRBJ2-7
v_call: TRBV20-1
cdr3_nt: TGCAGTGCTAGTGGGATGAGGGGGGGACGCTCCTACGAGCAGTACTTC
cdr3_aa: CSASGMRGGRSYEQYF

d_call: .
clone_size: few
j_call: TRBJ2-3
v_call: TRBV29-1
cdr3_nt: TGCAGCGTTGAGGCAGATACGCAGTATTTT
cdr3_aa: CSVEADTQYF

d_call: .
clone_size: few
j_call: TRBJ1-1
v_call: TRBV15
cdr3_nt: TGTGCCACCGTAAAGGCACGGAGGTCTATCCCCCCCACTGAAGCTTTCTTT
cdr3_aa: CATVKARRSIPPTEAFF

d_call: .
clone_size: many
j_call: TRBJ2-1
v_call: TRBV4-3
cdr3_nt: TGCGCCAGCAGCCAAGATCCCCCAGGGGACTACAATGAGCAGTTCTTC
cdr3_aa: CASSQDPPGDYNEQFF

d_call: .
clone_size: many
j_call: TRBJ2-7
v_call: TRBV18
cdr3_nt: TGTGCCAGCTCACCACCGATGGGCTACGAGCAGTACTTC
cdr3_aa: CASSPPMGYEQYF

d_call: .
clone_size: .
j_call: TRBJ1-4
v_call: TRBV7-6
cdr3_nt: TGTGCCAGCAGCCCCTGGACGGAAACTAATGAAAAACTGTTTTTT
cdr3_aa: CASSPWTETNEKLFF

d_call: .
clone_size: many
j_call: TRBJ1-6
v_call: TRBV6-6
cdr3_nt: TGTGCCAGCAGGGACCACAGCTCCTATAATTCACCCCTCCACTTT
cdr3_aa: CASRDHSSYNSPLHF

d_call: .
clone_size: many
j_call: TRBJ1-3
v_call: TRBV9
cdr3_nt: TGTGCCAGCAGCGTAGGGGGGCAGGCCAACTCTGGAAACACCATATATTTT
cdr3_aa: CASSVGGQANSGNTIYF

d_call: .
clone_size: .
j_call: TRBJ1-1
v_call: TRBV19
cdr3_nt: TGTGCCAGTATTCAATGGGGGCAGCGCAACACTGAAGCTTTCTTT
cdr3_aa: CASIQWGQRNTEAFF

d_call: .
clone_size: many
j_call: TRBJ2-2
v_call: TRBV3-1
cdr3_nt: TGTGCCAGCAGCCCCGGACACGTAAACGCGAACACCGGGGAGCTGTTTTTT
cdr3_aa: CASSPGHVNANTGELFF

d_call: TRBD2
clone_size: many
j_call: TRBJ2-7
v_call: TRBV3-1
cdr3_nt: TGTGCCAGCAGCCAACAACTAGCGGGGGCCTACGAGCAGTACTTC
cdr3_aa: CASSQQLAGAYEQYF

d_call: .
clone_size: many
j_call: TRBJ1-3
v_call: TRBV14
cdr3_nt: TGTGCCAGCAGCCGGGACCCTTACAGCTCTGGAAACACCATATATTTT
cdr3_aa: CASSRDPYSSGNTIYF

d_call: TRBD1
clone_size: .
j_call: TRBJ1-2
v_call: TRBV9
cdr3_nt: TGTGCCAGCAGCGTGTGGGACAGTAACTATGGCTACACCTTC
cdr3_aa: CASSVWDSNYGYTF

d_call: TRBD2
clone_size: .
j_call: TRBJ2-3
v_call: TRBV20-1
cdr3_nt: TGCAGTGCTACCCGGGGGGGGCCCACAGATACGCAGTATTTT
cdr3_aa: CSATRGGPTDTQYF

d_call: TRBD2
clone_size: .
j_call: TRBJ2-3
v_call: TRBV28
cdr3_nt: TGTGCCAGCAGTTCCTACGGGGGGATGGATACGCAGTATTTT
cdr3_aa: CASSSYGGMDTQYF

d_call: .
clone_size: .
j_call: TRBJ1-2
v_call: TRBV19
cdr3_nt: TGTGCCAGTAGTACCGACTGGAACTATGGCTACACCTTC
cdr3_aa: CASSTDWNYGYTF

d_call: .
clone_size: .
j_call: TRBJ2-4
v_call: TRBV28
cdr3_nt: TGTGCCAGCTTGGGTACAGGCCTTTACAAAAACATTCAGTACTTC
cdr3_aa: CASLGTGLYKNIQYF

d_call: .
clone_size: many
j_call: TRBJ1-1
v_call: TRBV29-1
cdr3_nt: TGCAGCGTTGAACTGGGGGAGAACACTGAAGCTTTCTTT
cdr3_aa: CSVELGENTEAFF

d_call: TRBD1
clone_size: few
j_call: TRBJ2-5
v_call: TRBV19
cdr3_nt: TGTGCCAGTAGTGGCCGGACAGGAGTACAAGAGACCCAGTACTTC
cdr3_aa: CASSGRTGVQETQYF

d_call: .
clone_size: many
j_call: TRBJ2-1
v_call: TRBV19
cdr3_nt: TGTGCCAGTAGTACCGACCTCCGACAGTACAATGAGCAGTTCTTC
cdr3_aa: CASSTDLRQYNEQFF

d_call: TRBD1
clone_size: few
j_call: TRBJ2-7
v_call: TRBV10-3
cdr3_nt: TGTGCCATCAGTTTCAGGGGGAACGACGAGCAGTACTTC
cdr3_aa: CAISFRGNDEQYF

d_call: TRBD2
clone_size: few
j_call: TRBJ2-1
v_call: TRBV6-6
cdr3_nt: TGTGCCAGCAGTTACGTTTCCCCCGGGAGGTACAATGAGCAGTTCTTC
cdr3_aa: CASSYVSPGRYNEQFF

d_call: .
clone_size: many
j_call: TRBJ1-1
v_call: TRBV30
cdr3_nt: TGTGCCTGGACCAAACATGTACAGCCGAACACTGAAGCTTTCTTT
cdr3_aa: CAWTKHVQPNTEAFF

d_call: .
clone_size: few
j_call: TRBJ1-3
v_call: TRBV4-3
cdr3_nt: TGCGCCAGCAGCCAAGCAGGAAACACCATATATTTT
cdr3_aa: CASSQAGNTIYF

d_call: .
clone_size: .
j_call: TRBJ1-2
v_call: TRBV20-1
cdr3_nt: TGCAGTGCCCGGGACAATAACTATGGCTACACCTTC
cdr3_aa: CSARDNNYGYTF

d_call: .
clone_size: few
j_call: TRBJ2-7
v_call: TRBV18
cdr3_nt: TGTGCCAGCTCACCCGGGCAGCTCAAAAGGGGGTACGAGCAGTACTTC
cdr3_aa: CASSPGQLKRGYEQYF

d_call: TRBD1
clone_size: many
j_call: TRBJ2-2
v_call: TRBV6-5
cdr3_nt: TGTGCCAGCACCCCCGCCAGGGGGCTTATCGGGGAGCTGTTTTTT
cdr3_aa: CASTPARGLIGELFF

d_call: .
clone_size: .
j_call: TRBJ2-7
v_call: TRBV7-9
cdr3_nt: TGTGCCAGCAGCACACGGACAGGAGGGGACGAGCAGTACTTC
cdr3_aa: CASSTRTGGDEQYF

d_call: .
clone_size: .
j_call: TRBJ1-2
v_call: TRBV28
cdr3_nt: TGTGCCAGCTTTGCCCGGTTTAATGGCTACACCTTC
cdr3_aa: CASFARFNGYTF

d_call: .
clone_size: .
j_call: TRBJ1-1
v_call: TRBV7-9
cdr3_nt: TGTGCCACCGAGACTGCTACTAACACTGAAGCTTTCTTT
cdr3_aa: CATETATNTEAFF

d_call: .
clone_size: .
j_call: TRBJ1-5
v_call: TRBV20-1
cdr3_nt: TGCAGTGCTAGATACCCTCACGAAATTACAGAATATAGCAATCAGCCCCAGCATTTT
cdr3_aa: CSARYPHEITEYSNQPQHF

d_call: TRBD1
clone_size: many
j_call: TRBJ1-3
v_call: TRBV7-9
cdr3_nt: TGTGCCAGCGGGATGGAGGGGGCGTTTGGAAACACCATATATTTT
cdr3_aa: CASGMEGAFGNTIYF

d_call: TRBD2
clone_size: many
j_call: TRBJ2-1
v_call: TRBV29-1
cdr3_nt: TGCAGCGTCGCGGGACTAGCGAGCACTTACAATGAGCAGTTCTTC
cdr3_aa: CSVAGLASTYNEQFF

d_call: .
clone_size: many
j_call: TRBJ1-2
v_call: TRBV5-4
cdr3_nt: TGTGCCAGCAGCTTGTATGAGGGAGCCTACGGCTACACCTTC
cdr3_aa: CASSLYEGAYGYTF